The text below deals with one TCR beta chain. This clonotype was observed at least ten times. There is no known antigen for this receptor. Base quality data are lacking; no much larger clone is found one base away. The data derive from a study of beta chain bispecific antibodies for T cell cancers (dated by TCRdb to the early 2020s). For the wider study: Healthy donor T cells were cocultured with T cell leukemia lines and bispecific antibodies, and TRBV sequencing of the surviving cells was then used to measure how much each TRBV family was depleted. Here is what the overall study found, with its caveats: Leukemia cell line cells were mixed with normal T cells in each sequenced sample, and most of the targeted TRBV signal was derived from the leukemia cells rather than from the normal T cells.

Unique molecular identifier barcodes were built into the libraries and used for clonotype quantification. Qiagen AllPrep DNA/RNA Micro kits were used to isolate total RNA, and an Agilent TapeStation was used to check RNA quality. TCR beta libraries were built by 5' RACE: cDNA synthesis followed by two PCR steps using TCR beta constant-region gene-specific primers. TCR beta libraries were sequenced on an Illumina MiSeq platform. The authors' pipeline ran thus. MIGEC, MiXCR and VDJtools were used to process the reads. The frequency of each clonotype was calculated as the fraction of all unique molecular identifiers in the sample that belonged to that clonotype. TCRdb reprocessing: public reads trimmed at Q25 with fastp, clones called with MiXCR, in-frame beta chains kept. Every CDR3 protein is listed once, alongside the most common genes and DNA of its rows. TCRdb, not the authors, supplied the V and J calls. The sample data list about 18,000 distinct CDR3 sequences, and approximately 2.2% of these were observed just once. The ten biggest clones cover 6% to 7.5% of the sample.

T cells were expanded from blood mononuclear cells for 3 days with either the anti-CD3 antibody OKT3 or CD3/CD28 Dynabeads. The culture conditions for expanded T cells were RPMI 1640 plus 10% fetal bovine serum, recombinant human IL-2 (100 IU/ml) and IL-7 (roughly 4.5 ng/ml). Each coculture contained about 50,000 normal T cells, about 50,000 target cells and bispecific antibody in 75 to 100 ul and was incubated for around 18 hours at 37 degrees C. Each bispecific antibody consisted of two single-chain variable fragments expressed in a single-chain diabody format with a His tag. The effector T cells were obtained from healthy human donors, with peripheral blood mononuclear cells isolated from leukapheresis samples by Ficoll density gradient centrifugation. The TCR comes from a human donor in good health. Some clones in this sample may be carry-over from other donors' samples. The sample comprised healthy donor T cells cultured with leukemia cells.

The DNA reads as follows: TGCGCCAGCAGCTTGGATGGGACAGGGAACACTAACTATGGCTACACCTTC. The resulting protein is CASSLDGTGNTNYGYTF. The rearrangement joined TRBV5-1 to TRBJ1-2, with TRBD1 identical over 9 junction bases. The CDR3 covers 17 residues, taking in both the cysteine and the phenylalanine. The only DNA kept is the CDR3, 51 bases in frame from the first base. V trim: 0 bases; J trim: 0 bases; unmatched bases: 6. The germline V gene provides CDR1 SGHRS and CDR2 YFSETQ.